This TCR beta chain was obtained from a study of T cell repertoires in cytomegalovirus infection. Study-wide context: HLA-B-restricted CMV epitopes that are well studied, plus recently identified HLA-C-restricted ones, were used by the study. Both CMV infection and a matching HLA type were indicated by public TCR beta signatures. General observations from the study: Ex vivo, HLA-C-restricted CMV-specific TCR beta clonotypes prevailed over the rest of the response.

TCRdb called the reads again in MiXCR, with one record for every CDR3 protein. The table includes fewer than 30,000 distinct CDR3 sequences, under 20% detected once. This clonotype came up a few times. Antigen unknown. Specimen: CD8+ T cells from cultured PBMCs, collected from culture after CMV antigen stimulation. The sequence came from a human donor in good health (CMV status not recorded). Some clones in this sample may be carry-over from other donors' samples.

The CDR3 spells CASSYLDRSQETQYF. The CDR3 region has the DNA TGTGCCAGCAGCTACCTCGACAGGTCTCAAGAGACCCAGTACTTC. V gene TRBV7-9 combines with J gene TRBJ2-5, with D tentatively TRBD1 (6 bases). Germline V CDR1 and CDR2: SEHNR, FQNEAQ (reference sequence). The CDR3 is 15 residues long. V was pared by 4 bases and J by 2 bases, with 14 bases between.